The TCR beta chain under discussion was sequenced for a study of T cells in Graves' hyperthyroidism and ophthalmopathy. Study-level results: Most thyroid clonotypes expanded above 0.001 appeared in blood too. From stable hyperthyroidism, ophthalmopathy was separated by a 13 V-J model.

Amplification of TCR beta CDR3 regions was performed using RNA transcripts as template. During a first-round RT-PCR of the TCR CDR3, the HTBI primer set was used. TCRdb reprocessed the multiplex PCR reads via MiXCR and lists one record per CDR3 protein. Among roughly 580,000 distinct CDR3 sequences listed, approximately 13% were seen once. This clonotype was seen at least ten times. Its target is unknown. The study excluded patients with uncontrolled infection, other autoimmune disease, pregnancy or lactation. Clinical symptoms, serum thyroxine, TRAb, thyroid ultrasound and orbital computed tomography established diagnosis. Sequenced input: blood. The TCR comes from a woman between 25 and 40 years old with Graves' hyperthyroidism that later progressed to Graves' ophthalmopathy.

The chain's CDR3 is CASAGQDRGNSYTF. CDR3 coding DNA: TGTGCCAGCGCGGGCCAGGACAGGGGCAACAGCTACACCTTC. The gene calls are TRBV3-1 and TRBJ1-2; 9 nucleotides agree with TRBD1. There are 14 residues in the CDR3. V shed 8 bases, J shed 9 bases, and the junction held 13 bases outside the gene matches. Germline-derived CDR1 and CDR2 are LGHDT and YNNKEL (reference sequence).